This T cell receptor beta chain was obtained from a study of blood T cell repertoires in COVID-19. In the study's own analysis: Amplifying reference gene primers gave estimates of nucleated cell counts. TCRdb's table, derived via immunoSEQ multiplex PCR, lists solely in-frame clones and lacks some. The V and J calls and the clone size are those of that table, but D and trimming were determined from the DNA. The sample lists more than 250,000 clones, 80% to 90% occurring once. The sequence derives from a woman between 45 and 60 years old with COVID-19, enrolled during active disease. Material for sequencing was peripheral blood.

The CDR3 loop reads CASSFKTTNTGELFF. CDR3 DNA sequence: TGTGCCAGCAGCTTCAAGACAACGAACACCGGGGAGCTGTTTTTT. The rearrangement uses TRBV14 and TRBJ2-2; D call uncertain. The CDR3 contains 15 residues. CDR1 is SGHDN, CDR2 FVKESK, per germline. The V gene lost 5 bases and the J gene lost 0 bases, with 10 bases spanning the gap.